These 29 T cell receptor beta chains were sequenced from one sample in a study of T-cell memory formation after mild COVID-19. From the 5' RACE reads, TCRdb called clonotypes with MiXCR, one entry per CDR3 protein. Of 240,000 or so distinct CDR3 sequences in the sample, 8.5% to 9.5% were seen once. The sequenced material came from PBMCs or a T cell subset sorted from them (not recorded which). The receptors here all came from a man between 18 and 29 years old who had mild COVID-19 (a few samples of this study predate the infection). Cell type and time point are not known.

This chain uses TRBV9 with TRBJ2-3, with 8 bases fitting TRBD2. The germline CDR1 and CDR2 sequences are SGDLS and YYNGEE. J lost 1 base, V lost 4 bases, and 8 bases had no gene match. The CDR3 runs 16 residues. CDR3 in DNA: TGTGCCAGCAGCTTGGGACTAGTCCAGGGCACAGATACGCAGTATTTT. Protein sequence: CASSLGLVQGTDTQYF.

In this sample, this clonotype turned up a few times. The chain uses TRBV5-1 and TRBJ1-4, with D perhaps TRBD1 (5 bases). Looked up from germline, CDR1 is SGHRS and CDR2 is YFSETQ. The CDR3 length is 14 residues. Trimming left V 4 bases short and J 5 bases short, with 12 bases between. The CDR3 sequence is CASSPEGVNEKLFF. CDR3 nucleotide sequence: TGCGCCAGCAGCCCAGAAGGGGTAAATGAAAAACTGTTTTTT.

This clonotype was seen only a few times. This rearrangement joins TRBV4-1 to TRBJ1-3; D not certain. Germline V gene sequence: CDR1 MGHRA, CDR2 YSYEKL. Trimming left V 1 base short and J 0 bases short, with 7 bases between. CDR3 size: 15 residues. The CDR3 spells CASSQGHSSGNTIYF. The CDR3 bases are TGCGCCAGCAGCCAAGGTCACAGCTCTGGAAACACCATATATTTT.

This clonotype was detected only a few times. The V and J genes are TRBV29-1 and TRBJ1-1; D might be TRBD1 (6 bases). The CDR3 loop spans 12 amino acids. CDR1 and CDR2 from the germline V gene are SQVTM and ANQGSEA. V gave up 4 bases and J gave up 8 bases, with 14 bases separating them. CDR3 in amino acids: CSVGTAKGEAFF. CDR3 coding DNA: TGCAGCGTTGGGACAGCTAAAGGGGAAGCTTTCTTT.

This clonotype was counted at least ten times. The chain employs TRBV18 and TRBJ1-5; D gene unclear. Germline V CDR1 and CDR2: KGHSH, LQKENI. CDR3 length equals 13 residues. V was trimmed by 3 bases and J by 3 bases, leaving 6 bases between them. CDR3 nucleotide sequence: TGTGCCAGCTCACCTGGACCCAATCAGCCCCAGCATTTT. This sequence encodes CASSPGPNQPQHF.

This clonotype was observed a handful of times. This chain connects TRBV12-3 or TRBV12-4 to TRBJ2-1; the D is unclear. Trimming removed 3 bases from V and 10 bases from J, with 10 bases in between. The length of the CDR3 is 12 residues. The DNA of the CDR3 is TGTGCCAGCAGTTTGATGCGGTGGGAGCAGTTCTTC. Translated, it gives CASSLMRWEQFF.

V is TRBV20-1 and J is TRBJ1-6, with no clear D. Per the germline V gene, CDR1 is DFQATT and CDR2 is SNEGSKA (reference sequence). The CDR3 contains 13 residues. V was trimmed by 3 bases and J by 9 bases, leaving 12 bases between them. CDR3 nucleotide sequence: TGCAGTGCTAGCCCGGGGATCCCTTCACCCCTCCACTTT. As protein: CSASPGIPSPLHF.

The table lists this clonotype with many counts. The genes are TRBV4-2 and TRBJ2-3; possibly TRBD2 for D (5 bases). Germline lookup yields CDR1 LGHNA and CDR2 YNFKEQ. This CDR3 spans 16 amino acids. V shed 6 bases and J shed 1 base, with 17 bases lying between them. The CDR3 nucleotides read TGTGCCAGCAGGACAATCGGGGTACCTGGCACAGATACGCAGTATTTT. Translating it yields CASRTIGVPGTDTQYF.

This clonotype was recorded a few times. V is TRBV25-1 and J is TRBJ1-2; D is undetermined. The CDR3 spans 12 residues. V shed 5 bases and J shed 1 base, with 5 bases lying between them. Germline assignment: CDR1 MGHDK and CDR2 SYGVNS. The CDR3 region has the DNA TGTGCCAGCAGTTGGGGTAACTATGGCTACACCTTC. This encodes CASSWGNYGYTF.

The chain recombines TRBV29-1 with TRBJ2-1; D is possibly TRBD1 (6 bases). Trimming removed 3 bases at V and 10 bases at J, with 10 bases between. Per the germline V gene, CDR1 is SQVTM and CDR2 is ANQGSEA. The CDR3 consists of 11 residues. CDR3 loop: CSVDAGTEQFF. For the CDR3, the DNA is TGCAGCGTTGACGCCGGGACAGAGCAGTTCTTC.

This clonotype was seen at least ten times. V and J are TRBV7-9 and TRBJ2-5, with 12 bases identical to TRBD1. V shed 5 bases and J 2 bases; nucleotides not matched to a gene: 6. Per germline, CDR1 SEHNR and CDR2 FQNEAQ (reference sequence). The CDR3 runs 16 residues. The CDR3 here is CASSPGDRGQQETQYF. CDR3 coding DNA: TGTGCCAGCAGCCCCGGGGACAGGGGGCAGCAAGAGACCCAGTACTTC.

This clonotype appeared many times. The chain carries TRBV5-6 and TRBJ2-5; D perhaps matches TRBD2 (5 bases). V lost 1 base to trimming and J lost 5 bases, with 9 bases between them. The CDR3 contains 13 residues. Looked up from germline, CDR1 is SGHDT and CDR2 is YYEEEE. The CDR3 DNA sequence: TGTGCCAGCAGCTTGACTAGTGTGGAGACCCAGTACTTC. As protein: CASSLTSVETQYF.

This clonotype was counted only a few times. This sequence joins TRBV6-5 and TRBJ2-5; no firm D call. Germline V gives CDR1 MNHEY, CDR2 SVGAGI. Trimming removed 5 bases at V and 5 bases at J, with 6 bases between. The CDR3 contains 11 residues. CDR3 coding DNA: TGTGCCAGCAGTACCGGGGAGACCCAGTACTTC. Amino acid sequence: CASSTGETQYF.

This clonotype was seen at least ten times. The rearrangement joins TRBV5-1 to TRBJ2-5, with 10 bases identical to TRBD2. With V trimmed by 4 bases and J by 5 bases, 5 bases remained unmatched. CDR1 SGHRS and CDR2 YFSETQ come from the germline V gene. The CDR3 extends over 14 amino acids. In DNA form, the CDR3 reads TGCGCCAGCAGCCTAGCGGGGGCGTGGGAGACCCAGTACTTC. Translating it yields CASSLAGAWETQYF.

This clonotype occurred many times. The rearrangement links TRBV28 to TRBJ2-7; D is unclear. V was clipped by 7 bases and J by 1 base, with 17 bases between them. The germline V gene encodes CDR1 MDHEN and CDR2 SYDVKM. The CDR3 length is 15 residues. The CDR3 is CASTQILPASYEQYF. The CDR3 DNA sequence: TGTGCCAGCACCCAGATCCTACCCGCTTCCTACGAGCAGTACTTC.

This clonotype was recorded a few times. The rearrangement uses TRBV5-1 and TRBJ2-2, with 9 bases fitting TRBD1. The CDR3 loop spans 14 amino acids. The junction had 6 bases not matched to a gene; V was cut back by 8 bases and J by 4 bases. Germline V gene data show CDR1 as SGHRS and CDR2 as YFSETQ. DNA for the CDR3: TGCGCCAGTTCGGGACAGGGTGGCACCGGGGAGCTGTTTTTT. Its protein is CASSGQGGTGELFF.

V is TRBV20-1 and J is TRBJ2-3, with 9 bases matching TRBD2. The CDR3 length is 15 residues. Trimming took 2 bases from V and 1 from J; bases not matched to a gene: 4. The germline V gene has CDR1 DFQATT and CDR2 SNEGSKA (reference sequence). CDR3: CSARFASGGTDTQYF. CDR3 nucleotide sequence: TGCAGTGCTAGATTTGCTAGCGGGGGCACAGATACGCAGTATTTT.

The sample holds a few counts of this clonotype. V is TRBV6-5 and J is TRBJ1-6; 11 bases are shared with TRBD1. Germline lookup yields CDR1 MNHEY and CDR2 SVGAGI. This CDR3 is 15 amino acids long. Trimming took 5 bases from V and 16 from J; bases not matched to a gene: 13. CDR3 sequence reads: CASSLGTGGGSRLHF. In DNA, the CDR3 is TGTGCCAGCAGTCTTGGGACAGGGGGTGGTAGCCGACTCCACTTT.

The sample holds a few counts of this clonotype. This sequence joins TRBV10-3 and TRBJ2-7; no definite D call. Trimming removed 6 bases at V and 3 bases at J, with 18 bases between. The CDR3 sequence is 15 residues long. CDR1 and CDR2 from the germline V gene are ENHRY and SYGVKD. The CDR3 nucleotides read TGTGCCATCAGCCCGAACTCGGATAGCTTCTACGAGCAGTACGTC. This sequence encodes CAISPNSDSFYEQYV.

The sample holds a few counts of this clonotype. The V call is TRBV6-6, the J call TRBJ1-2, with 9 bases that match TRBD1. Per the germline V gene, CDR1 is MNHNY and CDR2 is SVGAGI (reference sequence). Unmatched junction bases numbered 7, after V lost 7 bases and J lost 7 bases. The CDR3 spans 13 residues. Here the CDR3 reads CASTGQGLGGYTF. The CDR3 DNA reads TGTGCCAGCACGGGACAGGGATTGGGTGGCTACACCTTC.

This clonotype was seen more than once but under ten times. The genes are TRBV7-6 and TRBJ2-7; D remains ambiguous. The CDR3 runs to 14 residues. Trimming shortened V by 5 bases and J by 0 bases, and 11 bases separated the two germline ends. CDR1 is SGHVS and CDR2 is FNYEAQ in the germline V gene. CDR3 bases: TGTGCCAGCAGCATGGACCCTGGCTCCTACGAGCAGTACGTC. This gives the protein CASSMDPGSYEQYV.

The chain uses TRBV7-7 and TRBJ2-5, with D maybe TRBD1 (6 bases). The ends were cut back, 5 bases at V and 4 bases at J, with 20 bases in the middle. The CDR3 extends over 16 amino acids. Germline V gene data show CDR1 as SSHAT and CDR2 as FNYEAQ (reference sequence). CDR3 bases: TGTGCCAGCAGCCCCCTAGGGGGATTAGTTGGAGAGACCCAGTACTTC. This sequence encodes CASSPLGGLVGETQYF.

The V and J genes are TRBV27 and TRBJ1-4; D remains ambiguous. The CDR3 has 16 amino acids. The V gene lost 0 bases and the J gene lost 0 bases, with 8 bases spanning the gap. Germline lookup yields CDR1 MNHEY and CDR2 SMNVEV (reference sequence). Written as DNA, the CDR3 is TGTGCCAGCAGTTTATCTTGGCGGACAACTAATGAAAAACTGTTTTTT. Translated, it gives CASSLSWRTTNEKLFF.

This chain's CDR3 is CASSLGVSSYEQYV. CDR3 nucleotides: TGTGCCAGCAGCTTGGGGGTTAGCTCCTACGAGCAGTACGTC. The chain combines TRBV7-2 with TRBJ2-7; D is perhaps TRBD1 or TRBD2 (5 bases each). CDR3 length: 14 residues. Trimming cost V 3 bases and J 0 bases, with 9 bases left between them. The V gene's germline CDR1 is SGHTA and CDR2 FQGNSA.

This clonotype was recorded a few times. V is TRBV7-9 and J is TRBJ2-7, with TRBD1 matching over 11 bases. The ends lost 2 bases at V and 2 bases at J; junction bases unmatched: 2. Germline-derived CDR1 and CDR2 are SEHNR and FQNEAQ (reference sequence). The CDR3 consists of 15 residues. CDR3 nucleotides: TGTGCCAGCAGCTTAAGGGACAGGGGGACCTACGAGCAGTACTTC. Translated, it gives CASSLRDRGTYEQYF.

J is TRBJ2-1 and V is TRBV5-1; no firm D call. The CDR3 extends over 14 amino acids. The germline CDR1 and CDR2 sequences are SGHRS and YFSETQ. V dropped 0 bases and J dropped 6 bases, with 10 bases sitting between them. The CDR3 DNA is TGCGCCAGCAGCTTGGGGGTCCTATTCAATGAGCAGTTCTTC. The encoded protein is CASSLGVLFNEQFF.

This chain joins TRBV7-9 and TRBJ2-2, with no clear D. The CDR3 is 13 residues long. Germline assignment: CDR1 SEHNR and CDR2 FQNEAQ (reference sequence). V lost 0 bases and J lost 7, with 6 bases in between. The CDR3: CASSLAFGGELFF. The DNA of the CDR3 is TGTGCCAGCAGCTTAGCGTTTGGCGGGGAGCTGTTTTTT.

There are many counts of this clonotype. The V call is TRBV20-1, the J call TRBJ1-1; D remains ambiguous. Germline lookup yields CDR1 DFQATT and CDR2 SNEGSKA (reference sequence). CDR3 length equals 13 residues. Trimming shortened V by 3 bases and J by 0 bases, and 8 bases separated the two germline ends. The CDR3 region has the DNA TGCAGTGCTAGGGGCGGGATGAACACTGAAGCTTTCTTT. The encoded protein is CSARGGMNTEAFF.

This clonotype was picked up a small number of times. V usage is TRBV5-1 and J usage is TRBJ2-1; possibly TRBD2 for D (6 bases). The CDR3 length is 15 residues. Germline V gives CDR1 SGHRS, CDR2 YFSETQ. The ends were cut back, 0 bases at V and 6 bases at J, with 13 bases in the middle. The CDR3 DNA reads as TGCGCCAGCAGCTTGGACCGGCGGGATGTCAATGAGCAGTTCTTC. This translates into CASSLDRRDVNEQFF.